Below are 7 T cell receptor beta chains sequenced from a single sample in a study of blood T cells in healthy people across ages. Next came a second PCR, run for about 6 to 12 cycles, which used a sample-barcoded 5' primer along with a J-beta primer mix. In TCRdb, the 5' RACE reads were re-called with MiXCR into one record per CDR3 protein. Among about 760,000 distinct CDR3 sequences listed, about 56% were seen once. The sample was blood. Receptors were obtained from a man aged 35 to 55 in good health.

The chain employs TRBV10-3 and TRBJ2-1; D may be TRBD2 (6 bases). Germline CDR1 reads ENHRY; CDR2 reads SYGVKD. Trimming cost V 4 bases and J 0 bases, with 10 bases left between them. The CDR3 has 15 amino acids. CDR3 protein: CAISGTNPSYNEQFF. The CDR3 DNA is TGTGCCATCAGTGGGACTAACCCCTCCTACAATGAGCAGTTCTTC.

This rearrangement joins TRBV28 to TRBJ2-5; 10 bases line up with TRBD2. The CDR3 has 15 amino acids. V gave up 6 bases and J gave up 4 bases; unmatched junction bases: 8. CDR1 and CDR2 from the germline V gene are MDHEN and SYDVKM. The CDR3 is CASSRSGGRGETQYF. The CDR3, as DNA: TGTGCCAGCAGCCGTAGCGGGGGGCGAGGAGAGACCCAGTACTTC.

A single count supports this clonotype. The chain uses TRBV6-1 and TRBJ2-5, with 15 bases matching TRBD2. The CDR3 length is 15 residues. V was clipped by 10 bases and J by 0 bases; unmatched bases: 3. Germline CDR1 and CDR2: MNHNS and SASEGT. The chain's CDR3 is CATGLAGGNQETQYF. CDR3 nucleotide sequence: TGTGCCACCGGACTAGCGGGAGGGAACCAAGAGACCCAGTACTTC.

The CDR3 DNA follows: TGTGCCAGCAGTTTTCCCCTATCGGGTTCACCCCTCCACTTT. Its translation is CASSFPLSGSPLHF. J is TRBJ1-6 and V is TRBV12-3 or TRBV12-4; D ambiguous. This CDR3 comprises 14 residues. The ends were cut back, 3 bases at V and 9 bases at J, with 12 bases in the middle.

This clonotype turned up a few times. V and J are TRBV5-1 and TRBJ2-5; D is perhaps TRBD2 (6 bases). Germline-derived CDR1 and CDR2 are SGHRS and YFSETQ. The CDR3 totals 15 residues. Trimming took 4 bases from V and 5 from J, leaving 18 bases between them. CDR3 region: CASSPYGGGGETQYF. The CDR3, as DNA: TGCGCCAGCAGCCCCTATGGGGGTGGAGGGGAGACCCAGTACTTC.

This clonotype has only a few counts. V gene TRBV7-2 combines with J gene TRBJ2-5; D is uncertain. The CDR3 covers 14 residues. The V and J ends lost 1 base and 7 bases respectively, with 13 bases between them. The germline V gene has CDR1 SGHTA and CDR2 FQGNSA. The CDR3: CASSLVAVVATQYF. DNA for the CDR3: TGTGCCAGCAGCTTAGTGGCGGTGGTGGCGACCCAGTACTTC.

The V gene is TRBV11-2, the J gene TRBJ2-5; tentatively, D is TRBD2 (5 bases). Germline V gene data show CDR1 as SGHAT and CDR2 as FQNNGV. Trimming stripped 1 base from V and 5 bases from J, with 17 bases between. This CDR3 has 16 amino acids. CDR3 nucleotides: TGTGCCAGCAGCTTAGTGGGCAGGCGCGGCGGGGAGACCCAGTACTTC. It translates to CASSLVGRRGGETQYF.